Each of the 21 T cell receptor beta chains below was sequenced from the same sample in a study of memory CD4+ T cells and cytomegalovirus serostatus. Profiled with immunoSEQ multiplex PCR; TCRdb holds only in-frame clones, not every one. Of around 57,000 clones detected, 80% appear once; the ten largest clones hold around 0.58%. Single viable CD3+CD4+CD8-CD45RO+ cells were sorted as the memory CD4+ T cells. The sample taken for sequencing was memory CD4+ T cells from blood. All receptors derive from an adult in good health and CMV-seronegative. Some clones in this sample may be carry-over from other donors' samples.

V and J are TRBV5-1 and TRBJ2-5; no reliable D call. The CDR3 runs 15 residues. CDR1 SGHRS and CDR2 YFSETQ come from the germline V gene. Trimming left V 0 bases short and J 4 bases short, with 13 bases between. The CDR3 here is CASSLGLGHSETQYF. The CDR3 DNA reads TGCGCCAGCAGCTTGGGTCTTGGGCACTCAGAGACCCAGTACTTC.

The rearrangement joins TRBV5-1 to TRBJ1-1; D gene uncertain. Germline V gives CDR1 SGHRS, CDR2 YFSETQ. This CDR3 has 17 residues. V lost 0 bases and J 0 bases, leaving 15 bases between the germline ends. Here the CDR3 reads CASSLDLGYKMNTEAFF. Written as DNA, the CDR3 is TGCGCCAGCAGCTTGGATTTAGGTTATAAAATGAACACTGAAGCTTTCTTT.

V is TRBV2 and J is TRBJ2-1, with 8 positions matching TRBD1. Germline lookup yields CDR1 SNHLY and CDR2 FYNNEI. The CDR3 contains 15 residues. The junction had 2 bases not matched to a gene; V was cut back by 3 bases and J by 1 base. CDR3 region: CASSEDRASYNEQFF. CDR3 DNA: TGTGCCAGCAGTGAGGACAGGGCGTCCTACAATGAGCAGTTCTTC.

The table lists this clone with a few counts. The chain recombines TRBV19 with TRBJ1-5; no reliable D call. CDR1 is LNHDA and CDR2 is SQIVND in the germline V gene (reference sequence). The ends were cut back, 3 bases at V and 5 bases at J, with 17 bases in the middle. The CDR3 length is 16 residues. CDR3 amino acids: CASSIGSRAAHQPQHF. CDR3 DNA: TGTGCCAGTAGTATTGGCTCGCGGGCAGCTCATCAGCCCCAGCATTTT. The variable domain in full, with the rest retrieved from reference TRBV19 and TRBJ1-5, is DGGITQSPKYLFRKEGQNVTLSCEQNLNHDAMYWYRQDPGQGLRLIYYSQIVNDFQKGDIAEGYSVSREKKESFPLTVTSAQKNPTAFYLCASSIGSRAAHQPQHFGDGTRLSIL.

The V call is TRBV27, the J call TRBJ2-7; 7 bases line up with TRBD1. CDR3 length: 14 residues. The ends lost 7 bases at V and 1 base at J; junction bases unmatched: 7. Germline CDR1 is MNHEY and CDR2 is SMNVEV (reference sequence). The CDR3 spells CASTAPGQSYEQYF. CDR3 sequence (DNA): TGTGCCAGCACCGCTCCGGGACAGTCCTACGAGCAGTACTTC.

The chain employs TRBV19 and TRBJ2-7; 8 bases match TRBD1. V lost 4 bases to trimming and J lost 2 bases; unmatched junction nucleotides: 13. Germline loops: CDR1 LNHDA, CDR2 SQIVND (reference sequence). The CDR3 has 17 amino acids. The CDR3 protein is CASSTGTGNFVPYEQYF. The CDR3 nucleotides are TGTGCCAGTAGTACCGGGACAGGCAACTTCGTACCCTACGAGCAGTACTTC.

V and J are TRBV19 and TRBJ2-3; D possibly corresponds to TRBD2 (6 bases). Germline V gene lookup returns CDR1 LNHDA and CDR2 SQIVND (reference sequence). V was cut by 5 bases and J by 6 bases, with 21 bases left in between. The CDR3 is 16 residues long. The CDR3 DNA is TGTGCCAGTAGTCCCGGGACTCCCTCTGGAAGTGATACGCAGTATTTT. It codes for CASSPGTPSGSDTQYF.

The V and J genes are TRBV2 and TRBJ2-5; a possible D gene is TRBD2 (5 bases). With 2 bases removed from V and 4 bases from J, the gap between germline ends came to 11 bases. Per the germline V gene, CDR1 is SNHLY and CDR2 is FYNNEI. The CDR3 length is 14 residues. The CDR3 DNA is TGTGCCAGCAGTGAATTCGGGGTGGGAGAGACCCAGTACTTC. Translation: CASSEFGVGETQYF.

This clone was counted a single time. The genes are TRBV2 and TRBJ1-1; 9 nucleotides match TRBD1. The length of the CDR3 is 14 residues. The J segment lost 8 bases and the V segment lost 7 bases, leaving 11 bases of the junction unmatched. Germline values: CDR1 SNHLY, CDR2 FYNNEI. The CDR3 DNA is TGTGCCAGCACCATAAGGGGACAGGGAACCGAAGCTTTCTTT. Translated, it gives CASTIRGQGTEAFF.

DNA of the CDR3: TGTGCCAGCAGTGAACAGGGAGACTACGAGCAGTACTTC. This sequence encodes CASSEQGDYEQYF. The chain uses TRBV6-1 and TRBJ2-7; D possibly matches TRBD1 or TRBD2 (5 bases each). The germline CDR1 and CDR2 sequences are MNHNS and SASEGT. The CDR3 totals 13 residues. V lost 2 bases to trimming and J lost 3 bases, with 8 bases between them.

The chain uses TRBV20-1 and TRBJ2-1; maybe TRBD2 (5 bases). The CDR3 contains 11 residues. V was trimmed by 6 bases and J by 6 bases, leaving 9 bases between them. Germline values: CDR1 DFQATT, CDR2 SNEGSKA (reference sequence). This CDR3 reads CSARGANEQFF. The CDR3 DNA follows: TGCAGTGCCCGGGGAGCCAATGAGCAGTTCTTC.

The chain combines TRBV5-4 with TRBJ2-3; 12 bases match TRBD2. Unmatched junction bases numbered 3, after V lost 3 bases and J lost 1 base. Germline V lookup: CDR1 SGHNT, CDR2 YYREEE (reference sequence). The CDR3 totals 16 residues. CDR3 nucleotide sequence: TGTGCCAGCAGCTGGAGACTAGCGGGGGGCACAGATACGCAGTATTTT. Protein: CASSWRLAGGTDTQYF.

The chain is built from TRBV10-2 and TRBJ1-5, with D hard to call. The CDR3 runs 13 residues. Germline loops: CDR1 WSHSY, CDR2 SAAADI. The V end was cut by 3 bases, the J end by 4 bases, with 7 bases between. CDR3 coding DNA: TGCGCCAGCAGTGAATGGACTAATCAGCCCCAGCATTTT. Residues: CASSEWTNQPQHF.

V is TRBV20-1 and J is TRBJ1-1; D is unresolved. The CDR3 totals 11 residues. Trimming took 0 bases from V and 10 from J, leaving 9 bases between them. Germline CDR1 DFQATT, CDR2 SNEGSKA (reference sequence). CDR3: CSARDGISAFF. DNA of the CDR3: TGCAGTGCTAGAGACGGGATCTCAGCTTTCTTT.

The V gene is TRBV7-2, the J gene TRBJ1-1; no clear D gene. This CDR3 is 13 amino acids long. Germline CDR1 SGHTA, CDR2 FQGNSA. With 5 bases removed from V and 7 bases from J, the gap between germline ends came to 14 bases. The CDR3 protein is CASSHPLRGEAFF. CDR3 DNA: TGTGCCAGCAGCCATCCTCTACGGGGTGAAGCTTTCTTT.

This clone was counted once. This chain links TRBV6-1 with TRBJ2-7; 10 bases map to TRBD2. From germline, CDR1 is MNHNS and CDR2 SASEGT. This CDR3 is 13 amino acids long. V lost 7 bases to trimming and J lost 2 bases; unmatched junction nucleotides: 2. CDR3 loop: CASNLAGAYEQYF. The CDR3 DNA reads TGTGCCAGCAACCTAGCGGGGGCCTACGAGCAGTACTTC.

The CDR3 DNA sequence: TGTGCCTGGAGTGTTATGGGAGAGACCCAGTACTTC. Translated, it gives CAWSVMGETQYF. The chain links TRBV30 to TRBJ2-5; D is unclear. The ends were cut back, 0 bases at V and 4 bases at J, with 6 bases in the middle. This CDR3 comprises 12 residues. Germline V gene sequence: CDR1 GTSNPN, CDR2 SVGIG (reference sequence).

V gene TRBV27 combines with J gene TRBJ1-2; 8 bases agree with TRBD1. The CDR3 is made up of 15 amino acids. With V trimmed by 7 bases and J by 5 bases, 12 bases remained unmatched. CDR1 and CDR2 (germline): MNHEY, SMNVEV (reference sequence). CDR3 sequence reads: CASTPITGGGYGYTF. CDR3 coding DNA: TGTGCCAGCACACCGATAACAGGGGGTGGGTATGGCTACACCTTC.

The chain has TRBV7-2 and TRBJ2-1, with TRBD2 as a possible D gene (5 bases). The V and J ends lost 3 bases and 7 bases respectively, with 19 bases between them. Germline assignment: CDR1 SGHTA and CDR2 FQGNSA. CDR3 length: 16 amino acids. Here the CDR3 reads CASSFFGGRLDNEQFF. CDR3 nucleotides: TGTGCCAGCAGCTTCTTTGGCGGGCGGTTAGATAATGAGCAGTTCTTC. The full variable domain, rest sourced from reference TRBV7-2 and TRBJ2-1, is GAGVSQSPSNKVTEKGKDVELRCDPISGHTALYWYRQSLGQGLEFLIYFQGNSAPDKSGLPSDRFSAERTGGSVSTLTIQRTQQEDSAVYLCASSFFGGRLDNEQFFGPGTRLTVL.

About this clone itself: A read error may account for a junction end that differs from germline. The chain is built from TRBV7-7 and TRBJ2-3; the match to TRBD2 covers 8 bases. Germline values: CDR1 SSHAT, CDR2 FNYEAQ (reference sequence). The CDR3 spans 15 residues. In DNA form, the CDR3 reads TGTGCTAGCAGCTTACTTAGCGGGGTTACAGATACGCAGTATTTT. Translation gives CASSLLSGVTDTQYF.

This clone was detected only once. V and J are TRBV6-5 and TRBJ1-1; tentatively, D is TRBD1 (6 bases). The CDR3 has 15 residues. Germline CDR1 reads MNHEY; CDR2 reads SVGAGI. The V gene lost 4 bases and the J gene lost 1 base, with 13 bases spanning the gap. In nucleotides, the CDR3 is TGTGCCAGCAGTTTTCCGGGACACCGGAACACTGAAGCTTTCTTT. It codes for CASSFPGHRNTEAFF.